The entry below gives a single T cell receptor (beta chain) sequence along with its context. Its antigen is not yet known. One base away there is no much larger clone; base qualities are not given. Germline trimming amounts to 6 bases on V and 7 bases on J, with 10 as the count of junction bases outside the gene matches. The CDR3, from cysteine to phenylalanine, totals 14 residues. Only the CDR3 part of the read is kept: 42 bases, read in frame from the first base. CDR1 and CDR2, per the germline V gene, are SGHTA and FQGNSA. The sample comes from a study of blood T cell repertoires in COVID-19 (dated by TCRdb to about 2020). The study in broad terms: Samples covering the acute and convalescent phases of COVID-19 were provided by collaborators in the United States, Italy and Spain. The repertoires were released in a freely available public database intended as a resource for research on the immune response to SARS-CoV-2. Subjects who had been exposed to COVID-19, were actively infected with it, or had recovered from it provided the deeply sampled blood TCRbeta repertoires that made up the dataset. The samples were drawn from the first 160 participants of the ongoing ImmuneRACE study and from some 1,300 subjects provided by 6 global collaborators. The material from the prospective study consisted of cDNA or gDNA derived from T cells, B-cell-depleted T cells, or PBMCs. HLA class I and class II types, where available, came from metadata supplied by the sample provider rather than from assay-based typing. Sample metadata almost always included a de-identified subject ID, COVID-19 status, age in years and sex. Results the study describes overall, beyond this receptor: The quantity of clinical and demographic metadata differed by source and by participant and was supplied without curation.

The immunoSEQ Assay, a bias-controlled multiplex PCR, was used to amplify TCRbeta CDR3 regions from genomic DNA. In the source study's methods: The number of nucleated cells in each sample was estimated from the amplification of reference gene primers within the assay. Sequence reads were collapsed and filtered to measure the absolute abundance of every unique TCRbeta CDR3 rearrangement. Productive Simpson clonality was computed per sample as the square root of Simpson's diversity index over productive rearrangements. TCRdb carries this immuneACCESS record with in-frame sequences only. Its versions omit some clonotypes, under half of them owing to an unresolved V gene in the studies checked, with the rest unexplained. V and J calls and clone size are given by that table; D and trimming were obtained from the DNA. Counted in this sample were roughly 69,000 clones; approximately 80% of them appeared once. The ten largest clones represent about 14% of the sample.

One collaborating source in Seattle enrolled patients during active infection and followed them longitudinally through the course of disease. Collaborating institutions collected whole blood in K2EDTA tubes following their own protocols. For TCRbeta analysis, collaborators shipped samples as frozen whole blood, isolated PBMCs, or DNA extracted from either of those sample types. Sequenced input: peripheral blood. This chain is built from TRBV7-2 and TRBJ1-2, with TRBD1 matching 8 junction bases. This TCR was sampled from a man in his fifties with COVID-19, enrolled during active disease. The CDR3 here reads CASRQGGREIGYTF. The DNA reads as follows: TGTGCCAGCAGACAGGGGGGCAGGGAGATTGGCTACACCTTC.